These 9 T cell receptor beta chains came from one sample sequenced in a study of cytomegalovirus exposure and HLA in healthy donors. Produced via immunoSEQ multiplex PCR; TCRdb's table is partial and in-frame only. Of approximately 160,000 clones in the sample, 75% to 90% were seen once. Sequences were obtained from PBMCs. Receptors originate from a woman aged 18 to 35 in good health and CMV-seronegative.

The genes are TRBV19 and TRBJ2-1; D call uncertain. V lost 3 bases, J lost 13 bases, and 13 bases lay in between. CDR3 length: 12 amino acids. Germline CDR1 and CDR2: LNHDA and SQIVND (reference sequence). The CDR3 spells CASSMSSLFQFF. The CDR3 DNA reads TGTGCCAGTAGTATGAGTTCCCTGTTTCAGTTCTTC.

As DNA, the CDR3 is TGTGCTTCTGAAGCGGGGGGGGGCACACCCCTCCACTTT. Translating it yields CASEAGGGTPLHF. The chain carries TRBV30 and TRBJ1-6, with TRBD1 as a possible D gene (6 bases). This CDR3 is 13 amino acids long. CDR1 GTSNPN and CDR2 SVGIG come from the germline V gene (reference sequence).

The chain recombines TRBV5-1 with TRBJ2-1; 7 bases are shared with TRBD1. Germline lookup yields CDR1 SGHRS and CDR2 YFSETQ. The CDR3 has 15 residues. V lost 5 bases to trimming and J lost 9 bases; unmatched junction nucleotides: 14. The CDR3 coding sequence is TGCGCCAGCAGAGCCAGACAGGGTGAAAAGGCTGAGCAGTTCTTC. This encodes CASRARQGEKAEQFF.

The V and J genes are TRBV11-2 and TRBJ1-3; D uncertain. Between the trimmed V and J ends, which lost 5 bases and 10 bases, there was a span of 15 bases. The CDR3 is made up of 13 amino acids. Germline lookup yields CDR1 SGHAT and CDR2 FQNNGV. The CDR3 here is CASSPDGDTTIYF. The CDR3 nucleotides read TGTGCCAGCAGCCCGGACGGGGATACAACCATATATTTT.

This clone was seen more than once but under ten times. The chain combines TRBV19 with TRBJ2-3; 9 bases match TRBD2. Germline CDR1 and CDR2: LNHDA and SQIVND (reference sequence). Unmatched junction bases numbered 4, after V lost 6 bases and J lost 0 bases. The CDR3 consists of 15 residues. The DNA for the CDR3 is TGTGCCAGTAGCCGACTAGCGGAGAGCACAGATACGCAGTATTTT. As protein: CASSRLAESTDTQYF. Full variable domain (rest looked up from reference TRBV19 and TRBJ2-3): DGGITQSPKYLFRKEGQNVTLSCEQNLNHDAMYWYRQDPGQGLRLIYYSQIVNDFQKGDIAEGYSVSREKKESFPLTVTSAQKNPTAFYLCASSRLAESTDTQYFGPGTRLTVL.

This chain uses TRBV6-5 with TRBJ2-2; TRBD2 is a possible D gene (5 bases). The V and J ends lost 5 bases and 3 bases respectively, with 13 bases between them. This CDR3 spans 15 amino acids. CDR1 and CDR2 from the germline V gene are MNHEY and SVGAGI. The CDR3 DNA sequence: TGTGCCAGCAGTATTACCCTGGACTACACCGGGGAGCTGTTTTTT. It yields the protein CASSITLDYTGELFF.

The chain employs TRBV5-1 and TRBJ2-7, with 7 bases matching TRBD2. The junction had 8 bases not matched to a gene; V was cut back by 3 bases and J by 2 bases. This CDR3 is 15 amino acids long. Germline V CDR1 and CDR2: SGHRS, YFSETQ. The CDR3 protein is CASSWEGYGTYEQYF. In nucleotides, the CDR3 is TGCGCCAGCAGCTGGGAGGGTTATGGTACCTACGAGCAGTACTTC.

Concerning this clone: The junction differs from germline at one of its ends, possibly a read error. The chain carries TRBV14 and TRBJ2-1; D may be TRBD1 (5 bases). The CDR3 consists of 13 residues. Per germline, CDR1 SGHDN and CDR2 FVKESK. CDR3 bases: TGTGCCAGCAGTCAAGGTCGCAGGACAGAGCAGTTCTTC. Translated, it gives CASSQGRRTEQFF.

The chain uses TRBV7-9 and TRBJ2-6; D is possibly TRBD1 (6 bases). V was pared by 4 bases and J by 4 bases, with 11 bases between. CDR1 SEHNR and CDR2 FQNEAQ come from the germline V gene (reference sequence). This CDR3 region has 15 residues. In nucleotides, the CDR3 is TGTGCCAGCAGCTCGAGGGGGAAAGGGGCCAACGTCCTGACTTTC. This encodes CASSSRGKGANVLTF.